What follows is one T cell receptor (beta chain) and its context. Antigen specificity is unknown. These data come from a study of OX40 agonist ivuxolimab in advanced cancers. Background on the study: Patients receiving dose escalation had hepatocellular carcinoma, melanoma, renal cell or head and neck cancer. Whole-study results and caveats: Partial responders at 0.1-3.0 mg/kg had among the lowest clonal expansion.

CDR1 is MDHEN, CDR2 SYDVKM, per germline. The CDR3 runs to 14 residues. The V and J ends lost 6 bases and 3 bases respectively, with 9 bases between them. Profiled with immunoSEQ multiplex PCR; TCRdb holds only in-frame clones, not every one. The sample contains approximately 66,000 clones, approximately 86% of which appear only once. This TCR came from an adult with an advanced solid tumor such as melanoma, head and neck, liver or kidney cancer. Source: CD4+ or CD8+ T cells sorted from blood, taken in a trial of the OX40 agonist ivuxolimab. The chain combines TRBV28 with TRBJ1-6; D may be TRBD1 (5 bases). Here the CDR3 DNA reads TGTGCCAGCAGGCCGGGACTCTATAATTCACCCCTCCACTTT. Its translation is CASRPGLYNSPLHF.